This entry is about one TCR beta chain. Cohort allocation depended upon clinical history that participants reported. Donors in Cohort 3 who had recovered were those with two negative PCRs, healthcare professional clearance, or resolution of their symptoms. In the original processing: Amplification of reference gene primers was used by the study to estimate nucleated cell counts. Some clones are missing from TCRdb's copy, which holds only in-frame ones; the method was immunoSEQ multiplex PCR. V and J calls and clone size are as listed in that table; D and trimming were resolved from the DNA. This sample yields 250,000 to 300,000 clones, of which approximately 91% are seen a single time; about 1.7% belongs to the top ten. Trimming took off 6 bases at V and 0 bases at J, with 16 bases between the two ends. CDR1 SQVTM and CDR2 ANQGSEA come from the germline V gene. The CDR3 totals 15 residues. These data belong to a study of blood T cell repertoires in COVID-19. Across the study: T cells, B-cell-depleted T cells, or PBMCs provided the cDNA or gDNA that served as material.

Sequenced: PBMCs or T cells enriched from blood (not recorded which). The origin of this receptor is a middle-aged woman who had recovered from COVID-19. This chain uses TRBV29-1 with TRBJ2-3; D possibly corresponds to TRBD1 (6 bases). The CDR3 nucleotides are TGCAGCGTGATCGGAAAACAGGGCAGCACAGATACGCAGTATTTT. As protein: CSVIGKQGSTDTQYF.